Listed here is a single T cell receptor beta chain. Its antigen is unidentified. This sample was included in a study of T cell repertoires in cytomegalovirus infection. Study in general: Public signatures in TCR beta pointed to CMV infection and matching HLA type. Overall study findings and caveats: Across the ex vivo response, the dominant clonotypes were HLA-C-restricted CMV-specific TCR beta clonotypes. Pooled public TCR beta family frequency picked out CMV carriers with the relevant HLA.

TCRdb called the reads again in MiXCR, with one record for every CDR3 protein. This table has around 320,000 distinct CDR3 sequences, approximately 9.5% appearing once. From germline, CDR1 is MNHEY and CDR2 SVGEGT. Trimming shortened V by 2 bases and J by 2 bases, and 12 bases separated the two germline ends. The CDR3 is made up of 15 amino acids. The chain combines TRBV6-2 or TRBV6-3 with TRBJ1-1; D remains unclear. Input material: PBMCs. The origin of this receptor is a human donor in good health (CMV status not recorded). Some clones in this sample may be carry-over from other donors' samples. CDR3: CASSYKGKGNTEAFF. The CDR3, as DNA: TGTGCCAGCAGTTACAAGGGAAAGGGAAACACTGAAGCTTTCTTT.